This T cell receptor (beta chain) was captured in a study of STAT3 mutations in large granular lymphocyte leukemia. Points from the study as a whole: Every T-cell large granular lymphocyte leukemia patient had at least one immunodominant TCR beta clonotype.

V gave up 6 bases and J gave up 5 bases, with 15 bases separating them. Germline V gives CDR1 MNHEY, CDR2 SVGAGI. The CDR3 loop spans 14 amino acids. The repertoire was sequenced with immunoSEQ multiplex PCR; TCRdb's copy has only in-frame clones and lacks some. The repertoire consists of 5,500 to 6,000 clones, with around 90% occurring once and the leading ten covering roughly 15%. Worth noting for this clone: Its cognate antigen is unknown.

The sequence was collected from a human donor with T large granular lymphocyte leukemia. Some clones in this sample may be carry-over from other donors' samples. Sequences were obtained from PBMCs. V usage is TRBV6-5 and J usage is TRBJ2-3, with D possibly TRBD2 on 5 matching bases. CDR3 residues: CASRPSHAGDTQYF. The DNA of the CDR3 is TGTGCCAGCAGGCCCTCACATGCGGGAGATACGCAGTATTTT.